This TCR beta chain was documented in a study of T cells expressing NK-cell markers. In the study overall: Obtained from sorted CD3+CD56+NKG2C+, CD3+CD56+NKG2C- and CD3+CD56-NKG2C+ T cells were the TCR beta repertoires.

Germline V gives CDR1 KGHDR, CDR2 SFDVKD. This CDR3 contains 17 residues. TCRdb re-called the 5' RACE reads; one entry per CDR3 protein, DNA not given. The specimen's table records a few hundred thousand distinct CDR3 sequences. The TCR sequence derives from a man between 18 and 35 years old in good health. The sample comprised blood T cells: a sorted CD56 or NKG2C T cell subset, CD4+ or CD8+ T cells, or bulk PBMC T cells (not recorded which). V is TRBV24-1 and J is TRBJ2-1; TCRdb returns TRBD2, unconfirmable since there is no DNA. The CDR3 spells CATSAPGGAGTYNEQFF.